The 10 T cell receptor beta chains in this list originate from one sample, sequenced in a study of regulatory T cells in long-lasting Graves disease. The TCR beta library used iRepertoire HTBI primers with Arm-PCR amplification of CDR3. Each CDR3 protein gets one entry after TCRdb re-called the multiplex PCR reads with MiXCR. The sample carries 500,000 or so distinct CDR3 sequences, roughly 16% recorded once. The time point: newly diagnosed GD, antithyroid drugs for less than 3 months. From PBMCs, RNA was extracted and then used to make the TCR library. The same specimen was also included in a second study, on T cells in Graves' hyperthyroidism and ophthalmopathy.

The specimen was peripheral blood mononuclear cells (PBMCs), collected at new diagnosis, from a patient treated with antithyroid drugs. These receptors came from a woman in her forties or fifties with Graves disease.

The chain combines TRBV27 with TRBJ1-2; 7 bases fit TRBD1. This CDR3 spans 13 amino acids. Germline V gene data show CDR1 as MNHEY and CDR2 as SMNVEV (reference sequence). V shed 5 bases and J 5 bases; nucleotides not matched to a gene: 5. DNA of the CDR3: TGTGCCAGCAGTCCGACAGGGATATATGGCTACACCTTC. Translated, it gives CASSPTGIYGYTF.

This clonotype came up many times. This sequence joins TRBV6-2 or TRBV6-3 and TRBJ1-2; 7 bases line up with TRBD1. After removal of 2 bases from V and 4 bases from J, the junction contained 1 base not matched to a gene. The CDR3 is 13 residues long. Germline CDR1 MNHEY, CDR2 SVGEGT. The CDR3 nucleotides read TGTGCCAGCAGTTACCGGGACAGCTATGGCTACACCTTC. Translation: CASSYRDSYGYTF.

There are many counts of this clonotype. The chain uses TRBV3-1 and TRBJ2-3; D is uncertain. The V end was cut by 0 bases, the J end by 0 bases, with 7 bases between. The CDR3 runs 15 residues. Germline assignment: CDR1 LGHDT and CDR2 YNNKEL (reference sequence). Here the CDR3 DNA reads TGTGCCAGCAGCCAAGAGAGTAGTAGCACAGATACGCAGTATTTT. This encodes CASSQESSSTDTQYF.

The table lists this clonotype with a few counts. V and J are TRBV19 and TRBJ2-3, with D possibly TRBD1 on 5 matching bases. The CDR3 contains 17 residues. CDR1 and CDR2 from the germline V gene are LNHDA and SQIVND (reference sequence). Trimming removed 10 bases from V and 0 bases from J, with 23 bases in between. The CDR3 loop is CATTSWGDVFSTDTQYF. CDR3 sequence (DNA): TGTGCCACCACGAGTTGGGGCGACGTATTTAGCACAGATACGCAGTATTTT.

As for this clonotype: Just one base apart from a much larger clone, this may be a read error. The J gene is TRBJ1-2, the V gene TRBV12-3 or TRBV12-4, with TRBD1 matching over 7 bases. This CDR3 contains 13 residues. The CDR3 here is CARSWDRASGYTF. DNA of the CDR3: TGTGCCCGCAGTTGGGACAGAGCTAGCGGCTACACCTTC.

There are a few counts of this clonotype. The genes are TRBV19 and TRBJ2-5; D is ambiguous. This CDR3 has 12 amino acids. The V gene lost 4 bases and the J gene lost 1 base, with 4 bases spanning the gap. Germline CDR1 reads LNHDA; CDR2 reads SQIVND (reference sequence). Here the CDR3 DNA reads TGTGCCAGTAGTAGGGCCCAAGAGACCCAGTACTTC. This translates into CASSRAQETQYF.

As regards this clonotype: The junction shows a germline mismatch at one end, possibly a read error. The chain combines TRBV19 with TRBJ1-3; no reliable D call. This CDR3 is built from 14 residues. Germline loops: CDR1 LNHDA, CDR2 SQIVND (reference sequence). The CDR3 nucleotides read TGTGCCAGTAGTAGGGCACTCTCTGGAAGCACCATATATTTT. It is translated as CASSRALSGSTIYF.

This clonotype has a handful of counts. The chain has TRBV11-3 and TRBJ1-2, with D maybe TRBD1 (6 bases). This CDR3 has 14 amino acids. Germline CDR1 reads SGHNT; CDR2 reads YENEEA. Trimming took 4 bases from V and 0 from J, leaving 9 bases between them. CDR3 protein: CASSSEGANYGYTF. CDR3 nucleotides: TGTGCCAGCAGCTCAGAGGGGGCTAACTATGGCTACACCTTC.

CDR3 residues: CSASSQSNQPQHF. As DNA, the CDR3 is TGCAGTGCTAGTAGCCAGAGCAATCAGCCCCAGCATTTT. V is TRBV20-1 and J is TRBJ1-5; no clear D. CDR3 length equals 13 residues. Germline V gene data show CDR1 as DFQATT and CDR2 as SNEGSKA (reference sequence). Trimming took off 3 bases at V and 1 base at J, with 7 bases between the two ends.

The gene calls are TRBV6-2 or TRBV6-3 and TRBJ2-4; D gene uncertain. V dropped 0 bases and J dropped 1 base, with 7 bases sitting between them. Germline V lookup: CDR1 MNHEY, CDR2 SVGEGT. The CDR3 covers 15 residues. The CDR3, as DNA: TGTGCCAGCAGTTACTCGAGCGCGGCCAAAAACATTCAGTACTTC. Translation gives CASSYSSAAKNIQYF.